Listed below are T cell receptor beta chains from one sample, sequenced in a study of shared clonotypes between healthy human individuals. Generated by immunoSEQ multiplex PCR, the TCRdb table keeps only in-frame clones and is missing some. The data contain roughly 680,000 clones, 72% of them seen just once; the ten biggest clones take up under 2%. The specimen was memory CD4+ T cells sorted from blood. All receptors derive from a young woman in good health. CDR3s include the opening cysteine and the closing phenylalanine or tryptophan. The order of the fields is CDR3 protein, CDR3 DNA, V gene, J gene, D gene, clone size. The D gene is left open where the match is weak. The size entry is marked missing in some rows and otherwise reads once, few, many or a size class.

cdr3_aa: CASSLSQGLYGYTF; cdr3_nt: TGTGCCAGCAGTTTATCGCAGGGGTTGTATGGCTACACCTTC; v_call: TRBV28; j_call: TRBJ1-2; d_call: NA; clone_size: NA
cdr3_aa: CASSSLAGVPTDTQYF; cdr3_nt: TGTGCCAGCAGTTCCCTAGCGGGAGTACCCACAGATACGCAGTATTTT; v_call: TRBV28; j_call: TRBJ2-3; d_call: TRBD2; clone_size: NA
cdr3_aa: CSASLGLEQYF; cdr3_nt: TGCAGTGCTAGTTTGGGTCTCGAGCAGTACTTC; v_call: TRBV20-1; j_call: TRBJ2-7; d_call: NA; clone_size: NA
cdr3_aa: CASRGGSEAIQYF; cdr3_nt: TGTGCCAGTAGGGGGGGTAGCGAGGCCATTCAGTACTTC; v_call: TRBV19; j_call: TRBJ2-4; d_call: NA; clone_size: once
cdr3_aa: CASSLPAQGEQYF; cdr3_nt: TGTGCCAGCAGCCTCCCCGCCCAGGGCGAGCAGTACTTC; v_call: TRBV28; j_call: TRBJ2-7; d_call: NA; clone_size: NA
cdr3_aa: CASNDRAYGNTIYF; cdr3_nt: TGTGCCAGCAACGACAGGGCTTACGGAAACACCATATATTTT; v_call: TRBV11-2; j_call: TRBJ1-3; d_call: TRBD1; clone_size: once
cdr3_aa: CASSGEANEKLFF; cdr3_nt: TGTGCCAGCAGCGGGGAAGCTAATGAAAAACTGTTTTTT; v_call: TRBV5-4; j_call: TRBJ1-4; d_call: NA; clone_size: NA
cdr3_aa: CASSLGSGAFSGNTIYF; cdr3_nt: TGTGCCAGCAGTCTCGGATCGGGGGCCTTTTCTGGAAACACCATATATTTT; v_call: TRBV7-9; j_call: TRBJ1-3; d_call: NA; clone_size: NA
cdr3_aa: CASSQLGPLTGELFF; cdr3_nt: TGTGCCAGTAGTCAACTAGGACCGCTCACCGGGGAGCTGTTTTTT; v_call: TRBV19; j_call: TRBJ2-2; d_call: NA; clone_size: NA
cdr3_aa: CASSVSIGGYEQYF; cdr3_nt: TGTGCCAGCAGCGTGTCAATAGGGGGCTACGAGCAGTACTTC; v_call: TRBV9; j_call: TRBJ2-7; d_call: NA; clone_size: NA
cdr3_aa: CASSTGQGRGKLFF; cdr3_nt: TGTGCCAGCAGCACAGGACAGGGCCGGGGAAAACTGTTTTTT; v_call: TRBV27; j_call: TRBJ1-4; d_call: TRBD1; clone_size: NA
cdr3_aa: CATSRDGGVGQETQYF; cdr3_nt: TGTGCCACCAGCAGAGATGGGGGGGTCGGCCAAGAGACCCAGTACTTC; v_call: TRBV15; j_call: TRBJ2-5; d_call: TRBD2; clone_size: NA